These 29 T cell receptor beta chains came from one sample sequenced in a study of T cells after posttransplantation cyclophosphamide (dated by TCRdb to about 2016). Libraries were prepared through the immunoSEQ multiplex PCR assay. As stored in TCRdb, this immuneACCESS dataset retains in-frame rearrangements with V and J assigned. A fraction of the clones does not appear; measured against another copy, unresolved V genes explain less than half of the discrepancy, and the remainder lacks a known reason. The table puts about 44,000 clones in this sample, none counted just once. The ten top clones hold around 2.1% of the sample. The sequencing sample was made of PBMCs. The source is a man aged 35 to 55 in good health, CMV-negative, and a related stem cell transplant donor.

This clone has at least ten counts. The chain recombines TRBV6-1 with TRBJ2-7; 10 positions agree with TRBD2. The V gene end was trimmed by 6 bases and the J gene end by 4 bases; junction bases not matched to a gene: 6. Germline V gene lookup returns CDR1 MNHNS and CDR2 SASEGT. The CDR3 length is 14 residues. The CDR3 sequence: CASRFTSGVYEQYF. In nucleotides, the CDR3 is TGTGCCAGCAGATTTACTAGCGGGGTATACGAGCAGTACTTC.

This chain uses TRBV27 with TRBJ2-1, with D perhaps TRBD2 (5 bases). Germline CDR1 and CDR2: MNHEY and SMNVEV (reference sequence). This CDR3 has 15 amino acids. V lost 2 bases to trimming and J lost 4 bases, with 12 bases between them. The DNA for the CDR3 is TGTGCCAGCAGTTTAGGGAGAGGAGGATACAATGAGCAGTTCTTC. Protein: CASSLGRGGYNEQFF.

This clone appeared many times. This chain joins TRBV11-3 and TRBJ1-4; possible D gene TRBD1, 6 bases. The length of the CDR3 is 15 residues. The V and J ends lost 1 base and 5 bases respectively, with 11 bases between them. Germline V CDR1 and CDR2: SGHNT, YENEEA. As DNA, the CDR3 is TGTGCCAGCAGCTTAGGGACAGCCACGAATGAAAAACTGTTTTTT. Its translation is CASSLGTATNEKLFF.

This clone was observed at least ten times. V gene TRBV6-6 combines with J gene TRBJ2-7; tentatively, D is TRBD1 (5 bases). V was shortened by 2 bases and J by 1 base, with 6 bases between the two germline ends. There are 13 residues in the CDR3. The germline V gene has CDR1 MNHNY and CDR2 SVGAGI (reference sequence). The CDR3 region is CASSYDRSYEQYV. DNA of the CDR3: TGTGCCAGCAGTTACGACAGATCCTACGAGCAGTACGTC.

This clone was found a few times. CDR3 sequence (DNA): TGTGCTAGTGGGCCTGGGGGGGGTGAGCAGTTCTTC. Translated: CASGPGGGEQFF. This chain connects TRBV12-5 to TRBJ2-1, with 7 nucleotides matching TRBD2. Germline CDR1 LGHNT, CDR2 FRNRAP. The CDR3 covers 12 residues. J lost 9 bases, V lost 6 bases, and 5 bases had no gene match.

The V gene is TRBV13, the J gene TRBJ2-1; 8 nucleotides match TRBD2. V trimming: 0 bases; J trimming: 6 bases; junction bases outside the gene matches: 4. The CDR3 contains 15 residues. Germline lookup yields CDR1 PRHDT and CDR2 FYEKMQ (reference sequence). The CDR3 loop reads CASSLGGRALNEQFF. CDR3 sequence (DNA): TGTGCCAGCAGCTTAGGCGGGAGGGCCCTCAATGAGCAGTTCTTC.

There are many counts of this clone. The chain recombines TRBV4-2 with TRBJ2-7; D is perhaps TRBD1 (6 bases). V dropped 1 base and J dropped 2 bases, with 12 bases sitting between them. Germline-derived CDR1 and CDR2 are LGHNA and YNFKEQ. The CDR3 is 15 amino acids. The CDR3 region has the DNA TGTGCCAGCAGCCAAGTAGGTGAGGGGGCCTACGAGCAGTACGTC. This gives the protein CASSQVGEGAYEQYV.

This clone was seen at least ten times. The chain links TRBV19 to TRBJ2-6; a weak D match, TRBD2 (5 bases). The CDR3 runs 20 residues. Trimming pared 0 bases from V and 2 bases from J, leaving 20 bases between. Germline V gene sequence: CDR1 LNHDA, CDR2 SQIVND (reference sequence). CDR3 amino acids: CASSIDGAGTMGTGANVLTF. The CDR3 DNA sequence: TGTGCCAGTAGTATAGATGGTGCGGGCACTATGGGGACTGGGGCCAACGTCCTGACTTTC.

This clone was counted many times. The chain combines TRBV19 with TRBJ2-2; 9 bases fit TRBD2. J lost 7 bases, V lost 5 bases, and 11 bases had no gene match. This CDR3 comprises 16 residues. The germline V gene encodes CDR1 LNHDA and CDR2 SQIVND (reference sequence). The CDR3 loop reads CASSVLSGGYNGELFF. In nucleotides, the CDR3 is TGTGCCAGTAGTGTCTTGAGCGGGGGGTATAACGGGGAGCTGTTTTTT.

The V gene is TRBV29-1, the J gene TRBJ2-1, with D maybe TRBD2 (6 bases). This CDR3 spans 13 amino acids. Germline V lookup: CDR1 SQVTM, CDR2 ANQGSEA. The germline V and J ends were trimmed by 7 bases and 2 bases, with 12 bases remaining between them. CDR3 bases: TGCAGCGCGAGGGGCGGGGCCTACAATGAGCAGTTCTTC. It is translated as CSARGGAYNEQFF.

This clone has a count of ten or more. CDR3 bases: TGCGCCAGCAGCCTAAATCAGGGAACGGACAATGAGCAGTTCTTC. Translation gives CASSLNQGTDNEQFF. This sequence joins TRBV4-3 and TRBJ2-1; maybe TRBD1 (5 bases). The CDR3 totals 15 residues. Trimming took 4 bases from V and 5 from J, leaving 15 bases between them. Germline assignment: CDR1 LGHNA and CDR2 YSLEER.

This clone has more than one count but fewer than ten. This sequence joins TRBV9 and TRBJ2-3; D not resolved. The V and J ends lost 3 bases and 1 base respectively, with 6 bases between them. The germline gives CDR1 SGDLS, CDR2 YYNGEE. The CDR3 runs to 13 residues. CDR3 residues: CASSDLRTDTQYF. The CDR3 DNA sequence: TGTGCCAGCAGCGACTTACGCACAGATACGCAGTATTTT.

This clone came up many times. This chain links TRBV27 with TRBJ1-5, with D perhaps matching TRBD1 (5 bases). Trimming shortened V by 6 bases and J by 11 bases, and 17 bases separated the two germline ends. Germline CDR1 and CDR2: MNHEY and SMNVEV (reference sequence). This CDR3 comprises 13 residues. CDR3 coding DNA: TGTGCCAGCAGACCCCAGGGAATTGGGGCCCAGCATTTT. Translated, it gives CASRPQGIGAQHF.

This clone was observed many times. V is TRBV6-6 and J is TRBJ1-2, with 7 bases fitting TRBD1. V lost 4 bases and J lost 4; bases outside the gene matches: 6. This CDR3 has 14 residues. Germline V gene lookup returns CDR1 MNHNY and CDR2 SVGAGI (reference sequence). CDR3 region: CASSFRGIGYGYTF. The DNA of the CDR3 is TGTGCCAGCAGTTTCAGGGGGATCGGCTATGGCTACACCTTC.

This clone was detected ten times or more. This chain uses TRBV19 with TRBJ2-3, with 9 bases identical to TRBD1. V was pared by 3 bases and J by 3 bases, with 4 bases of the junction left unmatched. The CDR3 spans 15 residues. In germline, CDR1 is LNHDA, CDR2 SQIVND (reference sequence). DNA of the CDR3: TGTGCCAGTAGTATGGACAGGGGAGGGACAGATACGCAGTATTTT. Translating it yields CASSMDRGGTDTQYF. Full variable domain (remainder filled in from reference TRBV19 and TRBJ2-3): DGGITQSPKYLFRKEGQNVTLSCEQNLNHDAMYWYRQDPGQGLRLIYYSQIVNDFQKGDIAEGYSVSREKKESFPLTVTSAQKNPTAFYLCASSMDRGGTDTQYFGPGTRLTVL.

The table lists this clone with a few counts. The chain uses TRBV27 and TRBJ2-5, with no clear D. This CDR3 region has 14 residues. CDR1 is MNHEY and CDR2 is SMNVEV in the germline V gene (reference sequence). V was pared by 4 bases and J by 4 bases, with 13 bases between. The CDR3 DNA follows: TGTGCCAGCAGTTCGGGTCTACCGGGAGAGACCCAGTACTTC. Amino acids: CASSSGLPGETQYF.

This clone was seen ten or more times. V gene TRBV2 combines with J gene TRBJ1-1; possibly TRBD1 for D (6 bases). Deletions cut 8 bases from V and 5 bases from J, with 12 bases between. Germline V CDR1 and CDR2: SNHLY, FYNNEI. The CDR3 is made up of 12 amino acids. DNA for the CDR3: TGTGCCAGCGGCAGGGGTGGTACTGAAGCTTTCTTT. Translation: CASGRGGTEAFF.

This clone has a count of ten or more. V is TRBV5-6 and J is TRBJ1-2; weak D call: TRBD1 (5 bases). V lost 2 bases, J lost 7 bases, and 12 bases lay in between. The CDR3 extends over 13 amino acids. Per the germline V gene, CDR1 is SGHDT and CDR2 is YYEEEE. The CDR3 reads CASSFAPGGGYTF. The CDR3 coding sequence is TGTGCCAGCAGCTTTGCCCCCGGGGGTGGCTACACCTTC. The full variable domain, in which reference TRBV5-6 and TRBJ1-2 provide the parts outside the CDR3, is DAGVTQSPTHLIKTRGQQVTLRCSPKSGHDTVSWYQQALGQGPQFIFQYYEEEERQRGNFPDRFSGHQFPNYSSELNVNALLLGDSALYLCASSFAPGGGYTFGSGTRLTVV.

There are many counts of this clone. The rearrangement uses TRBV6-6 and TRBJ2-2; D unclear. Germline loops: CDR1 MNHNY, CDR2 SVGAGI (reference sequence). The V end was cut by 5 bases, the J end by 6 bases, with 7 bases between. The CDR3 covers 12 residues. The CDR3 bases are TGTGCCAGCAGTCCCGCAGCCGGGGAGCTGTTTTTT. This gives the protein CASSPAAGELFF.

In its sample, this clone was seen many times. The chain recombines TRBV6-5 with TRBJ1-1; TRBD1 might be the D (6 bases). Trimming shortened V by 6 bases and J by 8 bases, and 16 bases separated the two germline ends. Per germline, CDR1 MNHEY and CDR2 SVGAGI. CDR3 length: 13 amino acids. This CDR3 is CASSDTGTQEAFF. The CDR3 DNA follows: TGTGCCAGCAGCGATACAGGGACGCAAGAAGCTTTCTTT.

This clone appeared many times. The chain's CDR3 is CASSSRQGSSGNTIYF. For the CDR3, the DNA is TGTGCCAGCAGCTCCAGACAGGGCAGCTCTGGAAACACCATATATTTT. V is TRBV7-6 and J is TRBJ1-3, with 7 bases identical to TRBD1. The germline V gene encodes CDR1 SGHVS and CDR2 FNYEAQ. Trimming took 4 bases from V and 0 from J; bases not matched to a gene: 6. This CDR3 has 16 residues.

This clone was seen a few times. The CDR3 here is CASSLSSDDYGYTF. CDR3 DNA sequence: TGCGCCAGCAGCTTGTCATCAGATGACTATGGCTACACCTTC. This sequence joins TRBV5-1 and TRBJ1-2, with D uncertain. Germline CDR1 and CDR2: SGHRS and YFSETQ. The CDR3 extends over 14 amino acids. The V gene lost 1 base and the J gene lost 3 bases, with 10 bases spanning the gap.

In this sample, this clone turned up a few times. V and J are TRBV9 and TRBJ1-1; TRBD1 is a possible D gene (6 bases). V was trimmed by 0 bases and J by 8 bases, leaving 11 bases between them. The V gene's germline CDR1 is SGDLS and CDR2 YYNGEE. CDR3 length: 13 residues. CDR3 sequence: CASSVDNDREAFF. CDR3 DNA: TGTGCCAGCAGCGTAGACAATGACAGGGAAGCTTTCTTT.

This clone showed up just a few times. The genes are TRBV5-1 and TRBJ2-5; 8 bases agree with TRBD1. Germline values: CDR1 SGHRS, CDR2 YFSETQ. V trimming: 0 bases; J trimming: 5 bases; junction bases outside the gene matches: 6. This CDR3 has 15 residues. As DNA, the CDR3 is TGCGCCAGCAGCTTGGCGACAACAGGGGGGGAGACCCAGTACTTC. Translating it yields CASSLATTGGETQYF.

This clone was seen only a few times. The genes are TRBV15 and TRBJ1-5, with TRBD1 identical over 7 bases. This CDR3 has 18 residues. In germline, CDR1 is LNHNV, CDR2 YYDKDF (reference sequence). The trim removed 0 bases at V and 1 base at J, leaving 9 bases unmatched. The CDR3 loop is CATSRESNTGDSNQPQHF. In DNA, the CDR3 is TGTGCCACCAGCAGAGAGTCTAATACAGGGGACAGCAATCAGCCCCAGCATTTT.

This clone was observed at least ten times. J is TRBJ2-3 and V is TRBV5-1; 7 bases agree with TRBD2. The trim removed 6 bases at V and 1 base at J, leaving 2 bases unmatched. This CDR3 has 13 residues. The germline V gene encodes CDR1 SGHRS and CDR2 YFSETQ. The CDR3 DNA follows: TGCGCCAGCATGCTAGCGGGCACAGATACGCAGTATTTT. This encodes CASMLAGTDTQYF.

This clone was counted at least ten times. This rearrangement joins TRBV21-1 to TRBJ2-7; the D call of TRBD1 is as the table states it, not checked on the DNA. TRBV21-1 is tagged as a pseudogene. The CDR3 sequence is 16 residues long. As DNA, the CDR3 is TGTGCCAGCAGCAAAGGGGACAGGGGAATGTCCTACGAGCAGTACGTC. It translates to CASSKGDRGMSYEQYV.

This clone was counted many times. The CDR3 coding sequence is TGCGCCAGCGGTACGGGAGCGGGTGATACGCAGTATTTT. Encoded protein: CASGTGAGDTQYF. The gene calls are TRBV5-1 and TRBJ2-3, with TRBD2 as a possible D gene (6 bases). The V gene's germline CDR1 is SGHRS and CDR2 YFSETQ. The CDR3 loop spans 13 amino acids. Trimming took off 7 bases at V and 6 bases at J, with 15 bases between the two ends.

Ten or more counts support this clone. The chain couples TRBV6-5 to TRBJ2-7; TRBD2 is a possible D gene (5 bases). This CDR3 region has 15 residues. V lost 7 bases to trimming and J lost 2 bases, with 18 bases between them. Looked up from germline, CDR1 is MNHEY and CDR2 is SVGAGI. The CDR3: CASTPMGSGAYEQYF. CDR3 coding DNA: TGTGCCAGCACCCCTATGGGGAGTGGGGCCTACGAGCAGTACTTC.